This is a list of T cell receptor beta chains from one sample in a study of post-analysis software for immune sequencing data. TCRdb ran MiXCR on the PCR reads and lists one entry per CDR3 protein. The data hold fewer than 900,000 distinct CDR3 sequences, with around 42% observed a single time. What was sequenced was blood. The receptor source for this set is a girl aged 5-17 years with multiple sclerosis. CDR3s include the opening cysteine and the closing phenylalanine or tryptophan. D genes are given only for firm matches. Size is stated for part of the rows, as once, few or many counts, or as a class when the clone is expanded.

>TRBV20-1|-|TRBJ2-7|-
TGCAGTGCTAGGTCCCCAGGCAGTCCGGCTGGCGAGCAGTACTTC
CSARSPGSPAGEQYF
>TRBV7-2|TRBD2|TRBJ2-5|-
TGTGCCAGCAGTCAAACGGTAGCGGGGGGGGCAGAGACCCAGTACTTC
CASSQTVAGGAETQYF
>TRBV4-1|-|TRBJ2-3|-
TGCGCCAGCAGCCAAGCTTTCCCGGGAACCACAGATACGCAGTATTTT
CASSQAFPGTTDTQYF
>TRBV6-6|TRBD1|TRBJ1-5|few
TGTGCCAGCATGGGACCAACAGGGGGTCAGCCCCAGCATTTT
CASMGPTGGQPQHF
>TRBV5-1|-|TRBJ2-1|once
TGCGCCAGCAGCTCCTTGGATGGGAGCTCCTACAATGAGCAGTTCTTC
CASSSLDGSSYNEQFF
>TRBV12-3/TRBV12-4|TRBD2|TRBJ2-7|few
TGTGCCAGCAGTTCCAACGGGCTAGCGGGAGGCGAGCAGTACTTC
CASSSNGLAGGEQYF
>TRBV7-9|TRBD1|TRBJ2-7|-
TGTGCCAGCAGCTTAGGAGGGACAGGCGAGCAGTACTTC
CASSLGGTGEQYF
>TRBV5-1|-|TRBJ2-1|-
TGCGCCAGCCGTGCCGCGGGGCGATCCTACAATGAGCAGTTCTTC
CASRAAGRSYNEQFF
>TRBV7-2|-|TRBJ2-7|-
TGTGCCAGCAGCCCCGGCGAGAGATACGAGCAGTACTTC
CASSPGERYEQYF
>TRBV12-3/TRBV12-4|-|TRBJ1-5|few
TGTGCCAGCAAAAGGGATAGCAATCAGCCCCAGCATTTT
CASKRDSNQPQHF
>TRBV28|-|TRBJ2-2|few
TGTGCCAGCAGTTTGGGGTCAGGTGAACTGTTTTTT
CASSLGSGELFF
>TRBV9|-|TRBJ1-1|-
TGTGCCAGCAGCCCGAGGGGAGTAGTTAACACTGAAGCTTTCTTT
CASSPRGVVNTEAFF
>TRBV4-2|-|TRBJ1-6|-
TGTGCCAGCAGCCAAGAACGGAACGGGGGAGGGAACTTAAATTCACCCCTCCACTTT
CASSQERNGGGNLNSPLHF
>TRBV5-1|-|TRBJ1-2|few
TGCGCCAGCAGCTTAGCAGAACTCCCCGGCTATGGCTACACCTTC
CASSLAELPGYGYTF
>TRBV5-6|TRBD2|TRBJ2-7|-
TGTGCCAGCAGCTTGGTCGGCGGGAGCCCCTACGAGCAGTACTTC
CASSLVGGSPYEQYF
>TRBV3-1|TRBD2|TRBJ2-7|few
TGTGCCAGCAGCCCTAGCGGGGATTCCTACGAGCAGTACTTC
CASSPSGDSYEQYF
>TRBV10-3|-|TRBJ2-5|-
TGTGCCATCAGTGTTGGGGCAGCCCAAGAGACCCAGTACTTC
CAISVGAAQETQYF
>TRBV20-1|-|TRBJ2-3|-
TGCAGTGCCGAAGACCAGCTGGAGGGTTTCGCAGATACGCAGTATTTT
CSAEDQLEGFADTQYF
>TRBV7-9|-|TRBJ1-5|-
TGTGCCAGCAGCTTAGGGGGGGGTTCCAGTCAGCCCCAGCATTTT
CASSLGGGSSQPQHF
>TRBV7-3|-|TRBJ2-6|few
TGTGCCAGCAGCTTGGGGCTGAACTCTGGGGCCAACGTCCTGACTTTC
CASSLGLNSGANVLTF
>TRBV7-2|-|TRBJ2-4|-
TGTGCCAGCAGCTTATTAACCTCGGCAGGAAGTCCGTACTTC
CASSLLTSAGSPYF
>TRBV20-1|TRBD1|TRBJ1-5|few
TGCAGTGCTAGACGGGGACAGCAAAGCAATCAGCCCCAGCATTTT
CSARRGQQSNQPQHF
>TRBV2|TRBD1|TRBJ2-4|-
TGTGCCAGCAGTGAGCAGGGGGCTCCCCAAAACATTCAGTACTTC
CASSEQGAPQNIQYF
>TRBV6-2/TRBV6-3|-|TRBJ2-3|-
TGTGCCAGCAGTCCCGGACTACGCCCCGATACGCAGTATTTT
CASSPGLRPDTQYF
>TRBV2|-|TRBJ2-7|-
TGTGCCAGCAGTGTGGGGCTAGCGCGGGTCTACGAGCAGTACTTC
CASSVGLARVYEQYF
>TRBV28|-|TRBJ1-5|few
TGTGCCAGCAGTCCCCTGGAAGCGTCGCCCCAGCATTTT
CASSPLEASPQHF
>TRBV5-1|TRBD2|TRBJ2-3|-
TGCGCCAGCAGCCCCGGAGCGGGAGTGGCAGATACGCAGTATTTT
CASSPGAGVADTQYF
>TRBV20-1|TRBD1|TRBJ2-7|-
TGCAGTGTCCCGTCCCGGGACAGCTTCTACGAGCAGTACTTC
CSVPSRDSFYEQYF
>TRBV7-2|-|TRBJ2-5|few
TGTGCCAGCGCAGAGTGGGGCCGGGAGACCCAGTACTTC
CASAEWGRETQYF
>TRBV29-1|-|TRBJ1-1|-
TGCAGCGTTGAAGACCTCAGGGGAGAGAACACTGAAGCTTTCTTT
CSVEDLRGENTEAFF
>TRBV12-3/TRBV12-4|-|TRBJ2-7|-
TGTGCCAGCAGACACGACAACTCCTACGAGCAGTACTTC
CASRHDNSYEQYF
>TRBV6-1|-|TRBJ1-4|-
TGTGCCAGCACCCCATGGGGGGGGCAAGGGGAAAAACTGTTTTTT
CASTPWGGQGEKLFF
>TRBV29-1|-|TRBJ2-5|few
TGCAGCGTCCCGGGTAGGGGTGAGCAGTACTTC
CSVPGRGEQYF
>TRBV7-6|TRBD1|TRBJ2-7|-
TGTGCCAGCAGCTCTCCGACAGGGCTCCACGAGCAGTACTTC
CASSSPTGLHEQYF
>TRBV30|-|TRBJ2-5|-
TGTGCCTGGAGTGAGGGGGGAGAGACCCAGTACTTC
CAWSEGGETQYF
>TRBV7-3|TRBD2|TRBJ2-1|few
TGTGCCAGCAGGGATGGACTAGCGGGAGAGTCCTACAATGAGCAGTTCTTC
CASRDGLAGESYNEQFF
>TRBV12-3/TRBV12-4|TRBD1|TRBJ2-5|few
TGTGCCAGCAGCCTTGACAGGGAGCCAGAGACCCAGTACTTC
CASSLDREPETQYF
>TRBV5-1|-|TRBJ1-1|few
TGCGCCAGCAGCTTGGACGTGACAGGCGGCACTGAAGCTTTCTTT
CASSLDVTGGTEAFF
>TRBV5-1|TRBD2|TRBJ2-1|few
TGCGCCAGCGGGGCGGGAGGGCCTCTTCGGAATGAGCAGTTCTTC
CASGAGGPLRNEQFF
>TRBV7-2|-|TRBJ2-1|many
TGTGCCAGCAGCCCTAGGGGGGCGGGACTCTCCTACAATGAGCAGTTCTTC
CASSPRGAGLSYNEQFF
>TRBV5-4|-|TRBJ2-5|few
TGTGCCAGCAGCTTGGCTGAAGAAATGGCCCAGTACTTC
CASSLAEEMAQYF
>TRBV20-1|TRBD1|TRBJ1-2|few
TGCAGTGCCCAACCTCCCGTTCAGGGGGCGGATGGCTACACCTTC
CSAQPPVQGADGYTF
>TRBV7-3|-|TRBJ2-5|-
TGTGCCAGCAGCTTAGAAGTTTATCAAGAGACCCAGTACTTC
CASSLEVYQETQYF
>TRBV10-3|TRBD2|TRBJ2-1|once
TGTGCCATCAGGACCGGACTAGCGGGAGCCTACAATGAGCAGTTCTTC
CAIRTGLAGAYNEQFF
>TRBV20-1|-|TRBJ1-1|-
TGCAGTGCTTATACTACGGGGAAGGGGATGAACACTGAAGCTTTCTTT
CSAYTTGKGMNTEAFF
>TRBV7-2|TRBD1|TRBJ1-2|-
TGTGCCAGCAGCGAAGACGGGACAGACTATGGCTACACCTTC
CASSEDGTDYGYTF
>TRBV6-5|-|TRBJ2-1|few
TGTGCCAGCAGACTCGTTACAGGGATCAGCTACAATGAGCAGTTCTTC
CASRLVTGISYNEQFF
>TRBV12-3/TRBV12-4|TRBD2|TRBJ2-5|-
TGTGCCAGCAGTTCCGATGGACTAGCGGGAGAGACCCAGTACTTC
CASSSDGLAGETQYF